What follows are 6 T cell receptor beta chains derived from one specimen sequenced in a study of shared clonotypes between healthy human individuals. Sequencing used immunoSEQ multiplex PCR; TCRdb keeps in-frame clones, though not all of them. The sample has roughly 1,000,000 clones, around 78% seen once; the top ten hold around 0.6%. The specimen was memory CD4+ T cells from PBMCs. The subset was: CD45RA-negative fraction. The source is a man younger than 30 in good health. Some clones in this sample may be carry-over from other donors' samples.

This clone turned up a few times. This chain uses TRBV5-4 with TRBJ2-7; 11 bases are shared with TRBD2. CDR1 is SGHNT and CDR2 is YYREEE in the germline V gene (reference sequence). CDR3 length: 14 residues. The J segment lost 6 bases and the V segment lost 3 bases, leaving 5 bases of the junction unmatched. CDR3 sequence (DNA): TGTGCCAGCAGCTCCGGGACTAGCGGAGCCGAGCAGTACTTC. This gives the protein CASSSGTSGAEQYF. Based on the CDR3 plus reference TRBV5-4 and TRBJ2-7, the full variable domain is ETGVTQSPTHLIKTRGQQVTLRCSSQSGHNTVSWYQQALGQGPQFIFQYYREEENGRGNFPPRFSGLQFPNYSSELNVNALELDDSALYLCASSSGTSGAEQYFGPGTRLTVT.

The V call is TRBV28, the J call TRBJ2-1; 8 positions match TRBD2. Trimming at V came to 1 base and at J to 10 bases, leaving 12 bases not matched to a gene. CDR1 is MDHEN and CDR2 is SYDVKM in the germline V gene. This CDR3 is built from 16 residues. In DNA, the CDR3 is TGTGCCAGCAGTTTATCCCTTATCGGGAGGGCCGGCGAGCAGTTCTTC. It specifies CASSLSLIGRAGEQFF.

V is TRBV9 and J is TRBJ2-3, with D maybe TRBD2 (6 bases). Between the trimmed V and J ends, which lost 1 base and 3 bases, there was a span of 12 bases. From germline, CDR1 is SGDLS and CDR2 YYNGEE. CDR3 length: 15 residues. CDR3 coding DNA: TGTGCCAGCAGCGTAATCGGGAGAGCAACAGATACGCAGTATTTT. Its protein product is CASSVIGRATDTQYF.

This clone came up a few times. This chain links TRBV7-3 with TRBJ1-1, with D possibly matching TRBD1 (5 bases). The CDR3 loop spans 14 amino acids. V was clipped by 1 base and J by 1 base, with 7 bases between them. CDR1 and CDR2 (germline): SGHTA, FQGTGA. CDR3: CASSLNQGNTEAFF. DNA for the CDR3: TGTGCCAGCAGCTTAAATCAGGGGAACACTGAAGCTTTCTTT. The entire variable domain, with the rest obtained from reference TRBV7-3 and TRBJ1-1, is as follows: GAGVSQTPSNKVTEKGKYVELRCDPISGHTALYWYRQSLGQGPEFLIYFQGTGAADDSGLPNDRFFAVRPEGSVSTLKIQRTERGDSAVYLCASSLNQGNTEAFFGQGTRLTVV.

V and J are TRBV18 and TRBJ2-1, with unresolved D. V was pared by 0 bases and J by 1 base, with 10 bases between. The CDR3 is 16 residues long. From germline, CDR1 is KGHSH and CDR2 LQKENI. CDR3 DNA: TGTGCCAGCTCACCACCACAGAGCTCTTCCTACAATGAGCAGTTCTTC. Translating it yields CASSPPQSSSYNEQFF. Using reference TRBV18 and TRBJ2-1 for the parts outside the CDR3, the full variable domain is NAGVMQNPRHLVRRRGQEARLRCSPMKGHSHVYWYRQLPEEGLKFMVYLQKENIIDESGMPKERFSAEFPKEGPSILRIQQVVRGDSAAYFCASSPPQSSSYNEQFFGPGTRLTVL.

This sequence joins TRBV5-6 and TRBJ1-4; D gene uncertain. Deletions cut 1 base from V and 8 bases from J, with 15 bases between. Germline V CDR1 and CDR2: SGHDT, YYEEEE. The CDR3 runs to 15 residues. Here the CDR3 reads CASSLKPSSYEKLFF. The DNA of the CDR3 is TGTGCCAGCAGCTTGAAGCCCTCATCCTACGAAAAACTGTTTTTT.